This passage covers 4 T cell receptor beta chains from one sample sequenced in a study of blood T cell repertoires in COVID-19. The assay was immunoSEQ multiplex PCR, and TCRdb's table has in-frame clones only and misses some. Counted here are about 280,000 clones, 85% occurring once; the ten biggest clones make up about 2.3%. The sequencing sample was made of PBMCs or T cells enriched from blood (not recorded which). The receptors stem from a woman in her fifties or sixties who had recovered from COVID-19.

The CDR3 reads CASSLVGQTYTEAFF. CDR3 bases: TGTGCCAGCAGCTTAGTGGGCCAGACATACACTGAAGCTTTCTTT. This sequence joins TRBV7-9 and TRBJ1-1; D call uncertain. This CDR3 comprises 15 residues. V lost 1 base, J lost 3 bases, and 12 bases lay in between. The germline V gene has CDR1 SEHNR and CDR2 FQNEAQ (reference sequence).

V is TRBV18 and J is TRBJ2-1; a weak D match, TRBD2 (6 bases). The V gene's germline CDR1 is KGHSH and CDR2 LQKENI. The CDR3 has 18 residues. V shed 1 base and J shed 0 bases, with 16 bases lying between them. The CDR3 sequence: CASSPQNRRGSSYNEQFF. In DNA form, the CDR3 reads TGTGCCAGCTCACCACAAAACAGGCGGGGAAGCTCCTACAATGAGCAGTTCTTC.

V gene TRBV24-1 combines with J gene TRBJ2-1, with D perhaps TRBD2 (6 bases). Germline CDR1 is KGHDR and CDR2 is SFDVKD. V was trimmed by 2 bases and J by 7 bases, leaving 8 bases between them. CDR3 length: 13 residues. CDR3 loop: CATSDSRENEQFF. In nucleotides, the CDR3 is TGTGCCACCAGTGATTCTCGGGAGAATGAGCAGTTCTTC.

The rearrangement links TRBV3-1 (or the pseudogene TRBV3-2) to TRBJ1-2; D is perhaps TRBD1 (5 bases). The CDR3 loop spans 15 amino acids. From germline, CDR1 is LGHDT and CDR2 YNNKEL (reference sequence). Trimming shortened V by 4 bases and J by 5 bases, and 17 bases separated the two germline ends. CDR3 in DNA: TGTGCCAGCAGCCTCACTAACAGGAACTCTTATGGCTACACCTTC. Translating it yields CASSLTNRNSYGYTF.